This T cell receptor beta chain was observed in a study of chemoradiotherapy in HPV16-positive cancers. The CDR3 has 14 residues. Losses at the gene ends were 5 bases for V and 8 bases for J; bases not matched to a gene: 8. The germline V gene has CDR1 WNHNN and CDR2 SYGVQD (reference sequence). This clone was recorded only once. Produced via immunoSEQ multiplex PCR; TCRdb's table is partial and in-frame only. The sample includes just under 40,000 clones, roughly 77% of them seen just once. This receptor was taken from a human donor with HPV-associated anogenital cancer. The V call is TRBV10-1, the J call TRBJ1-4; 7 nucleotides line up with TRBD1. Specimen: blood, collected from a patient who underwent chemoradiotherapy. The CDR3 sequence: CASSTDREGEKLFF. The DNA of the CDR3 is TGCGCCAGCAGTACCGACAGGGAGGGGGAAAAACTGTTTTTT.